This T cell receptor beta chain originates from a study of cytomegalovirus exposure and HLA in healthy donors. In the study overall: A subsequent analysis stated that the 120 or so validation repertoires were run on the same platform as the roughly 670 first-cohort repertoires. Overall study findings and caveats: Reportedly, cytomegalovirus status was diagnosed with high sensitivity and specificity.

The germline V gene encodes CDR1 MDHEN and CDR2 SYDVKM. Trimming shortened V by 5 bases and J by 0 bases, and 14 bases separated the two germline ends. The CDR3 runs 16 residues. Notes on this clone: Its specificity is unknown.

Method: immunoSEQ multiplex PCR; TCRdb's copy keeps in-frame clones and lacks some. The table includes 250,000 or so clones, about 83% detected once. The chain uses TRBV28 and TRBJ1-5; D is perhaps TRBD1 (6 bases). The sequenced sample was PBMCs. The sequence was collected from a man aged 18 to 29 in good health and CMV-seronegative. The chain's CDR3 is CASSTQTGVSNQPQHF. Written as DNA, the CDR3 is TGTGCCAGCAGTACACAGACAGGTGTTAGCAATCAGCCCCAGCATTTT.